The 15 T cell receptor beta chains in this list originate from one sample, sequenced in a study of T cell responses to AZD1222 COVID-19 vaccine. Measured with immunoSEQ multiplex PCR; TCRdb has only the in-frame clones, and not every one. The sample holds 100,000 to 150,000 clones, 70% to 90% seen once. The starting material was peripheral blood, obtained on day 0 of AZD1222 vaccination. The receptors stem from an adult in good health.

The chain employs TRBV4-1 and TRBJ2-1; D is unresolved. This CDR3 contains 13 residues. CDR1 and CDR2 (germline): MGHRA, YSYEKL. V shed 1 base and J shed 7 bases, with 8 bases lying between them. As DNA, the CDR3 is TGCGCCAGCAGCCAAGTCAACGGGAATGAGCAGTTCTTC. Translated, it gives CASSQVNGNEQFF.

This chain connects TRBV15 to TRBJ2-1; D gene uncertain. The V and J ends lost 5 bases and 4 bases respectively, with 12 bases between them. Germline V gene data show CDR1 as LNHNV and CDR2 as YYDKDF (reference sequence). This CDR3 is 14 amino acids long. The CDR3 sequence: CATSGEQFYNEQFF. CDR3 nucleotides: TGTGCCACCAGCGGCGAACAGTTTTACAATGAGCAGTTCTTC.

The J gene is TRBJ2-7, the V gene TRBV19, with 7 positions matching TRBD2. Germline V gene sequence: CDR1 LNHDA, CDR2 SQIVND (reference sequence). V trimming: 6 bases; J trimming: 4 bases; junction bases outside the gene matches: 9. The CDR3 has 14 residues. CDR3 residues: CASRSGAPLYEQYF. The CDR3 DNA reads as TGTGCCAGTAGAAGCGGGGCCCCCCTATACGAGCAGTACTTC.

J is TRBJ2-7 and V is TRBV19, with TRBD1 identical over 7 bases. The trim removed 5 bases at V and 0 bases at J, leaving 7 bases unmatched. CDR1 and CDR2 (germline): LNHDA, SQIVND (reference sequence). The CDR3 extends over 15 amino acids. The CDR3 sequence is CASSLRTGGSYEQYF. The DNA for the CDR3 is TGTGCCAGTAGTTTAAGGACAGGCGGCTCCTACGAGCAGTACTTC. Full variable domain (missing parts from reference TRBV19 and TRBJ2-7): DGGITQSPKYLFRKEGQNVTLSCEQNLNHDAMYWYRQDPGQGLRLIYYSQIVNDFQKGDIAEGYSVSREKKESFPLTVTSAQKNPTAFYLCASSLRTGGSYEQYFGPGTRLTVT.

This chain connects TRBV5-4 to TRBJ2-5, with 8 positions matching TRBD1. Germline CDR1 and CDR2: SGHNT and YYREEE (reference sequence). CDR3 size: 14 residues. V was clipped by 4 bases and J by 5 bases; unmatched bases: 7. The CDR3 spells CASSNQGAGETQYF. CDR3 nucleotide sequence: TGTGCCAGCAGCAACCAGGGGGCCGGGGAGACCCAGTACTTC.

V gene TRBV5-5 combines with J gene TRBJ2-7; D assignment may be TRBD1 or TRBD2 (5 bases each). CDR3 length: 14 amino acids. Trimming shortened V by 0 bases and J by 3 bases, and 10 bases separated the two germline ends. Germline V gene data show CDR1 as SGHKS and CDR2 as YYEKEE (reference sequence). As DNA, the CDR3 is TGTGCCAGCAGCTTGGCCAGTGGGGGCTACGAGCAGTACTTC. It codes for CASSLASGGYEQYF.

This chain uses TRBV29-1 with TRBJ1-2, with 8 positions matching TRBD1. The CDR3 is 13 residues long. Trimming removed 1 base from V and 2 bases from J; junction bases left unmatched: 0. Germline V gives CDR1 SQVTM, CDR2 ANQGSEA. DNA of the CDR3: TGCAGCGTTGAAGGGACAGGGAACTATGGCTACACCTTC. Amino acids: CSVEGTGNYGYTF. The full variable domain, with the rest looked up from reference TRBV29-1 and TRBJ1-2, is SAVISQKPSRDICQRGTSLTIQCQVDSQVTMMFWYRQQPGQSLTLIATANQGSEATYESGFVIDKFPISRPNLTFSTLTVSNMSPEDSSIYLCSVEGTGNYGYTFGSGTRLTVV.

The chain has TRBV6-2 or TRBV6-3 and TRBJ1-6, with TRBD1 as a possible D gene (6 bases). The CDR3 extends over 14 amino acids. Germline CDR1 is MNHEY and CDR2 is SVGEGT. V lost 6 bases and J 8 bases, leaving 14 bases between the germline ends. In DNA form, the CDR3 reads TGTGCCAGCAGCAACGGACAGTTTTATTCACCCCTCCACTTT. Its translation: CASSNGQFYSPLHF.

This clone was counted a single time. The J gene is TRBJ2-7, the V gene TRBV3-1 (or the pseudogene TRBV3-2), with D hard to call. Trimming pared 1 base from V and 6 bases from J, leaving 4 bases between. Germline CDR1 LGHDT, CDR2 YNNKEL (reference sequence). The CDR3 has 11 residues. DNA for the CDR3: TGTGCCAGCAGCCAAGGGGTCGAGCAGTACTTC. Translation: CASSQGVEQYF.

This clone showed up just once. The chain links TRBV9 to TRBJ1-1, with D perhaps matching TRBD1 (6 bases). Deletions cut 2 bases from V and 4 bases from J, with 9 bases between. CDR3 size: 13 residues. CDR1 is SGDLS and CDR2 is YYNGEE in the germline V gene. CDR3 bases: TGTGCCAGCAGCGTTACAGGGAGCACTGAAGCTTTCTTT. It yields the protein CASSVTGSTEAFF.

The chain recombines TRBV5-1 with TRBJ2-3; no definite D call. The ends were cut back, 0 bases at V and 2 bases at J, with 7 bases in the middle. The CDR3 contains 14 residues. Germline V gene data show CDR1 as SGHRS and CDR2 as YFSETQ. Here the CDR3 reads CASSLGGNTDTQYF. As DNA, the CDR3 is TGCGCCAGCAGCTTGGGTGGGAACACAGATACGCAGTATTTT.

The V call is TRBV7-2, the J call TRBJ2-7, with D possibly being TRBD1 or TRBD2 (6 bases each). Germline V lookup: CDR1 SGHTA, CDR2 FQGNSA. CDR3 length: 14 residues. Trimming left V 7 bases short and J 6 bases short, with 19 bases between. CDR3 sequence (DNA): TGTGCCAGCACCCCAGTTGGGGGGCAGGTCGAGCAGTACTTC. Its translation: CASTPVGGQVEQYF. The full variable domain, its missing parts supplied by reference TRBV7-2 and TRBJ2-7, is GAGVSQSPSNKVTEKGKDVELRCDPISGHTALYWYRQSLGQGLEFLIYFQGNSAPDKSGLPSDRFSAERTGGSVSTLTIQRTQQEDSAVYLCASTPVGGQVEQYFGPGTRLTVT.

CDR3 sequence reads: CASSLPTGSTLATNEKLFF. CDR3 in DNA: TGTGCCAGCAGCCTCCCGACAGGATCAACCCTTGCAACTAATGAAAAACTGTTTTTT. This chain joins TRBV7-9 and TRBJ1-4; the D gene is possibly TRBD1 (6 bases). Germline loops: CDR1 SEHNR, CDR2 FQNEAQ (reference sequence). The CDR3 runs to 19 residues. Between the trimmed V and J ends, which lost 5 bases and 0 bases, there was a span of 22 bases.

V is TRBV25-1 and J is TRBJ1-4; 10 positions match TRBD1. The CDR3 consists of 15 residues. Losses at the gene ends were 3 bases for V and 4 bases for J; bases not matched to a gene: 2. Germline V gene sequence: CDR1 MGHDK, CDR2 SYGVNS. The CDR3 is CASSEGQGINEKLFF. In nucleotides, the CDR3 is TGTGCCAGCAGTGAGGGACAGGGGATTAATGAAAAACTGTTTTTT.

The genes are TRBV5-1 and TRBJ2-7; D not certain. The length of the CDR3 is 11 residues. Germline loops: CDR1 SGHRS, CDR2 YFSETQ. V was shortened by 5 bases and J by 4 bases, with 7 bases between the two germline ends. Here the CDR3 reads CASSSEYEQYF. In DNA form, the CDR3 reads TGCGCCAGCAGTTCAGAGTACGAGCAGTACTTC.